This T cell receptor (beta chain) was captured by sequencing in a study of T-cell memory formation after mild COVID-19. 5'RACE primed from the constant segment yielded TCR alpha and TCR beta cDNA libraries bearing sample barcodes and UMIs. Each CDR3 protein is one row after TCRdb ran MiXCR on the 5' RACE reads. Of hundreds of thousands of distinct CDR3 sequences listed, around 13% are singletons. Germline CDR1 LGHNA, CDR2 YSLEER. V lost 0 bases and J lost 3, with 24 bases in between. CDR3 length: 19 residues. A remark on this clonotype: Its target is unknown.

General observations from the study: Clonal second-wave expansions that peaked on day 37 had unconfirmed SARS-CoV-2 specificity. Pre-infection memory harbored some responding clones, suggesting cross-reactive memory joined. A second wave expanding day 15 to 37 was CD4+-biased; contracting clones were balanced.

The source of this sequence is a man between 18 and 35 years old who had mild COVID-19 (a few samples of this study predate the infection). Cell type and time point are not known. The chain employs TRBV4-3 and TRBJ2-7, with D uncertain. Sequencing was carried out using PBMCs or a T cell subset sorted from them (not recorded which). The CDR3 DNA reads TGCGCCAGCAGCCAAGATTACAAGGGTCGGGTTCTCCCGAACTACGAGCAGTACTTC. This translates into CASSQDYKGRVLPNYEQYF.